The 27 T cell receptor beta chains in this list originate from one sample, sequenced in a study of blood T cell repertoires in COVID-19. TCRdb keeps only in-frame clones here, not all; method: immunoSEQ multiplex PCR. The data show approximately 140,000 clones, 80% to 85% seen once. Sequenced material: peripheral blood. The source is a man between 25 and 39 years old with COVID-19, enrolled during active disease.

The chain joins TRBV30 to TRBJ2-7; tentatively, D is TRBD2 (6 bases). The germline V and J ends were trimmed by 1 base and 0 bases, with 7 bases remaining between them. The length of the CDR3 is 13 residues. Germline values: CDR1 GTSNPN, CDR2 SVGIG (reference sequence). The CDR3 sequence is CAWSGGNSYEQYF. CDR3 nucleotide sequence: TGTGCCTGGAGTGGCGGGAACTCCTACGAGCAGTACTTC.

The chain employs TRBV30 and TRBJ1-2, with 8 bases aligning to TRBD1. The CDR3 extends over 15 amino acids. V lost 0 bases to trimming and J lost 6 bases; unmatched junction nucleotides: 9. Germline-derived CDR1 and CDR2 are GTSNPN and SVGIG (reference sequence). The CDR3 region is CAWSVGTGGRDGYTF. In nucleotides, the CDR3 is TGTGCCTGGAGTGTAGGTACAGGGGGACGCGATGGCTACACCTTC.

The chain carries TRBV19 and TRBJ1-5; perhaps TRBD1 as D (5 bases). This CDR3 region has 12 residues. Trimming shortened V by 5 bases and J by 11 bases, and 13 bases separated the two germline ends. From germline, CDR1 is LNHDA and CDR2 SQIVND (reference sequence). The CDR3 DNA sequence: TGTGCCAGTAGTCCACTAGGAGGGGCCCAGCATTTT. Amino acid sequence: CASSPLGGAQHF.

The chain joins TRBV10-1 to TRBJ2-1, with TRBD2 identical over 15 bases. Trimming at V came to 5 bases and at J to 8 bases, leaving 10 bases not matched to a gene. Germline V lookup: CDR1 WNHNN, CDR2 SYGVQD (reference sequence). The CDR3 totals 17 residues. This CDR3 reads CASSQGLAGGFGDEQFF. The CDR3 nucleotides are TGCGCCAGCAGTCAGGGACTAGCGGGAGGCTTCGGCGATGAGCAGTTCTTC.

The chain is built from TRBV4-1 and TRBJ2-1; 10 bases line up with TRBD1. This CDR3 comprises 15 residues. From germline, CDR1 is MGHRA and CDR2 YSYEKL. V was clipped by 0 bases and J by 10 bases; unmatched bases: 6. DNA of the CDR3: TGCGCCAGCAGCCAAGAGGCGGGACAGGGGCGAGAGCAGTTCTTC. Translated: CASSQEAGQGREQFF.

The chain carries TRBV11-2 and TRBJ2-7; D may be TRBD2 (5 bases). Trimming left V 6 bases short and J 3 bases short, with 24 bases between. The CDR3 is made up of 17 amino acids. CDR1 and CDR2 (germline): SGHAT, FQNNGV. CDR3: CASSPPIEPSRFYEQYF. CDR3 coding DNA: TGTGCCAGCAGTCCACCGATAGAGCCTAGCCGTTTCTACGAGCAGTACTTC.

The V call is TRBV5-1, the J call TRBJ2-1; TRBD2 aligns across 14 bases. The germline V gene encodes CDR1 SGHRS and CDR2 YFSETQ. The CDR3 sequence is 15 residues long. The V segment lost 4 bases and the J segment 8 bases; nucleotides outside the gene matches: 5. CDR3 sequence: CASSRGLAGVDEQFF. The CDR3 DNA sequence: TGCGCCAGCAGCCGGGGACTAGCGGGAGTGGATGAGCAGTTCTTC.

The V gene is TRBV11-2, the J gene TRBJ2-5, with TRBD1 matching over 8 bases. Looked up from germline, CDR1 is SGHAT and CDR2 is FQNNGV. After removal of 4 bases from V and 5 bases from J, the junction contained 6 bases not matched to a gene. This CDR3 region has 14 residues. CDR3 in DNA: TGTGCCAGCAGCTCCGACAGGGGTATGGAGACCCAGTACTTC. Translated, it gives CASSSDRGMETQYF.

This chain connects TRBV5-5 to TRBJ2-5, with D perhaps matching TRBD1 (5 bases). The CDR3 loop spans 13 amino acids. V lost 4 bases to trimming and J lost 5 bases, with 12 bases between them. Germline V gives CDR1 SGHKS, CDR2 YYEKEE (reference sequence). This CDR3 reads CASSRQQTETQYF. The CDR3 nucleotides are TGTGCCAGCAGCCGACAGCAAACTGAGACCCAGTACTTC. The whole variable domain, filled in from reference TRBV5-5 and TRBJ2-5, reads DAGVTQSPTHLIKTRGQQVTLRCSPISGHKSVSWYQQVLGQGPQFIFQYYEKEERGRGNFPDRFSARQFPNYSSELNVNALLLGDSALYLCASSRQQTETQYFGPGTRLLVL.

This chain links TRBV14 with TRBJ2-1; TRBD2 matches at 7 bases. This CDR3 has 13 residues. Unmatched junction bases numbered 8, after V lost 5 bases and J lost 10 bases. CDR1 and CDR2 (germline): SGHDN, FVKESK. CDR3 in amino acids: CASSIGRAEEQFF. The DNA of the CDR3 is TGTGCCAGCAGCATTGGGAGGGCCGAAGAGCAGTTCTTC.

The V gene is TRBV6-2 or TRBV6-3, the J gene TRBJ1-1, with D hard to call. The germline V gene has CDR1 MNHEY and CDR2 SVGEGT. V dropped 6 bases and J dropped 2 bases, with 10 bases sitting between them. This CDR3 is 13 amino acids long. The CDR3 spells CASSPGRNTEAFF. CDR3 DNA: TGTGCCAGCAGCCCGGGCCGAAACACTGAAGCTTTCTTT.

In DNA form, the CDR3 reads TGTGCCAGCAGCTTGGATATCACAGGCCTGCTTAACTATGGCTACACCTTC. Amino acid sequence: CASSLDITGLLNYGYTF. The chain is built from TRBV5-6 and TRBJ1-2; maybe TRBD1 (5 bases). Trimming took 0 bases from V and 1 from J, leaving 16 bases between them. The CDR3 has 17 residues. In germline, CDR1 is SGHDT, CDR2 YYEEEE. The full variable domain, rest sourced from reference TRBV5-6 and TRBJ1-2, is DAGVTQSPTHLIKTRGQQVTLRCSPKSGHDTVSWYQQALGQGPQFIFQYYEEEERQRGNFPDRFSGHQFPNYSSELNVNALLLGDSALYLCASSLDITGLLNYGYTFGSGTRLTVV.

This clone has only a few counts. V gene TRBV30 combines with J gene TRBJ2-7; the match to TRBD2 covers 8 bases. CDR1 is GTSNPN and CDR2 is SVGIG in the germline V gene (reference sequence). The CDR3 runs to 16 residues. The ends lost 0 bases at V and 4 bases at J; junction bases unmatched: 11. CDR3 DNA: TGTGCCTGGAGTGTTTACTCTCCCGGGGGGGTTTACGAGCAGTACTTC. Translating it yields CAWSVYSPGGVYEQYF.

This chain connects TRBV12-3 or TRBV12-4 to TRBJ1-1; the D is unclear. Deletions cut 0 bases from V and 5 bases from J, with 7 bases between. The CDR3 runs to 13 residues. The CDR3 protein is CASSLAEGTEAFF. CDR3 coding DNA: TGTGCCAGCAGTTTAGCCGAGGGTACTGAAGCTTTCTTT.

This chain connects TRBV6-6 to TRBJ2-1; 9 bases agree with TRBD2. J lost 7 bases, V lost 0 bases, and 4 bases had no gene match. Germline V gene lookup returns CDR1 MNHNY and CDR2 SVGAGI (reference sequence). This CDR3 comprises 15 residues. CDR3 sequence reads: CASSYSSSGVNEQFF. In DNA, the CDR3 is TGTGCCAGCAGTTACTCATCTAGCGGGGTTAATGAGCAGTTCTTC.

This chain's CDR3 is CASSPTTGAVSNEKLFF. Written as DNA, the CDR3 is TGTGCCAGCAGCCCCACGACAGGGGCGGTATCTAATGAAAAACTGTTTTTT. The chain couples TRBV7-8 to TRBJ1-4; 8 positions match TRBD1. Germline V gene sequence: CDR1 SGHVS, CDR2 FQNEAQ. The V gene end was trimmed by 5 bases and the J gene end by 3 bases; junction bases not matched to a gene: 11. This CDR3 is 17 amino acids long. Together with reference TRBV7-8 and TRBJ1-4, the CDR3 gives the full variable domain: GAGVSQSPRYKVAKRGQDVALRCDPISGHVSLFWYQQALGQGPEFLTYFQNEAQLDKSGLPSDRFFAERPEGSVSTLKIQRTQQEDSAVYLCASSPTTGAVSNEKLFFGSGTQLSVL.

In DNA, the CDR3 is TGTGCCAGCAGGACCGGGACAGGGGTCTACGAGCAGTACTTC. Translating gives CASRTGTGVYEQYF. The gene calls are TRBV6-5 and TRBJ2-7; 10 positions agree with TRBD1. This CDR3 is 14 amino acids long. V was clipped by 6 bases and J by 3 bases; unmatched bases: 5. Germline lookup yields CDR1 MNHEY and CDR2 SVGAGI.

The rearrangement joins TRBV5-4 to TRBJ2-4, with TRBD2 identical over 8 bases. Germline-derived CDR1 and CDR2 are SGHNT and YYREEE (reference sequence). This CDR3 has 17 residues. The junction had 10 bases not matched to a gene; V was cut back by 4 bases and J by 1 base. CDR3 loop: CASSPQTSARAKNIQYF. CDR3 nucleotide sequence: TGTGCCAGCAGCCCCCAGACTAGCGCTCGTGCCAAAAACATTCAGTACTTC.

V usage is TRBV4-1 and J usage is TRBJ2-1; 13 bases agree with TRBD2. Losses at the gene ends were 3 bases for V and 9 bases for J; bases not matched to a gene: 8. There are 16 residues in the CDR3. Per germline, CDR1 MGHRA and CDR2 YSYEKL. The CDR3 loop reads CASSHPLAGGRSEQFF. In DNA form, the CDR3 reads TGCGCCAGCAGCCACCCACTAGCGGGAGGGAGGAGTGAGCAGTTCTTC.

The chain is built from TRBV6-2 or TRBV6-3 and TRBJ2-7; tentative D call: TRBD1 (6 bases). CDR1 is MNHEY, CDR2 SVGEGT, per germline. Trimming shortened V by 4 bases and J by 2 bases, and 15 bases separated the two germline ends. This CDR3 is built from 15 residues. CDR3 region: CASSFGQIPTYEQYF. In DNA, the CDR3 is TGTGCCAGCAGTTTTGGACAGATTCCGACCTACGAGCAGTACTTC.

Only one count was recorded for this clone. V and J are TRBV28 and TRBJ2-1, with D possibly TRBD2 on 5 matching bases. Per the germline V gene, CDR1 is MDHEN and CDR2 is SYDVKM. The CDR3 contains 16 residues. Trimming took off 5 bases at V and 1 base at J, with 15 bases between the two ends. Here the CDR3 DNA reads TGTGCCAGCAGTGTAGGAGGTCACTGGTCCTACAATGAGCAGTTCTTC. It codes for CASSVGGHWSYNEQFF.

V is TRBV5-1 and J is TRBJ2-7, with D perhaps TRBD1 (5 bases). The CDR3 length is 14 residues. The V and J ends lost 0 bases and 6 bases respectively, with 13 bases between them. Germline V lookup: CDR1 SGHRS, CDR2 YFSETQ. CDR3: CASSLVAGNREQYF. For the CDR3, the DNA is TGCGCCAGCAGCTTGGTGGCAGGGAATCGCGAGCAGTACTTC.

This rearrangement joins TRBV7-8 to TRBJ1-6; D may be TRBD1 (5 bases). The V end was cut by 8 bases, the J end by 11 bases, with 31 bases between. Germline V gene lookup returns CDR1 SGHVS and CDR2 FQNEAQ. This CDR3 is built from 18 residues. CDR3 protein: CASFPGRLGKRDGPPLHF. In nucleotides, the CDR3 is TGTGCCAGCTTTCCAGGGAGGTTGGGAAAAAGGGATGGCCCACCCCTCCACTTT.

The V call is TRBV6-5, the J call TRBJ1-1; possible D gene TRBD1, 6 bases. Trimming removed 2 bases at V and 5 bases at J, with 15 bases between. The CDR3 spans 15 residues. CDR1 is MNHEY and CDR2 is SVGAGI in the germline V gene. The CDR3: CASSYLTGSETEAFF. CDR3 bases: TGTGCCAGCAGTTACCTAACAGGGTCGGAGACTGAAGCTTTCTTT.

CDR3 sequence: CASSLDREDEQYF. CDR3 in DNA: TGTGCCAGCAGCTTAGACAGGGAAGACGAGCAGTACTTC. The chain has TRBV7-8 and TRBJ2-7, with D maybe TRBD1 (6 bases). With 1 base removed from V and 5 bases from J, the gap between germline ends came to 9 bases. Germline V gene data show CDR1 as SGHVS and CDR2 as FQNEAQ. This CDR3 comprises 13 residues.

V and J are TRBV9 and TRBJ2-5; D not certain. Trimming removed 0 bases from V and 7 bases from J, with 10 bases in between. Germline V lookup: CDR1 SGDLS, CDR2 YYNGEE. The CDR3 has 13 residues. In nucleotides, the CDR3 is TGTGCCAGCAGCGTAGCCGGGTCCGGGACCCAGTACTTC. Translation gives CASSVAGSGTQYF.

The chain is built from TRBV5-8 and TRBJ1-1; D is possibly TRBD1 (6 bases). Germline V CDR1 and CDR2: SGHTS, YDEGEE. This CDR3 contains 15 residues. The V end was cut by 2 bases, the J end by 0 bases, with 11 bases between. The chain's CDR3 is CASSLFGGMNTEAFF. The CDR3 coding sequence is TGTGCCAGCAGCTTATTTGGGGGCATGAACACTGAAGCTTTCTTT.